This T cell receptor (beta chain) was identified in a study of OX40 agonist ivuxolimab in advanced cancers. Study overall: Across the patients, intravenous ivuxolimab was delivered every 2 weeks at 0.01 to 10 mg/kg. Study-wide findings and caveats: Determination of antigen specificity was not performed for the expanded peripheral T cells.

Clones were read by immunoSEQ multiplex PCR, and TCRdb kept only the in-frame ones, dropping some. The sample shows some 70,000 clones, 85% of them seen only once. Autoimmune disease history or systemic immunosuppression was exclusionary. Comment on this clone: Its matching antigen is unknown.

CDR1 is SGHDT and CDR2 is YYEEEE in the germline V gene. The V gene end was trimmed by 4 bases and the J gene end by 8 bases; junction bases not matched to a gene: 12. The CDR3 sequence is 16 residues long. The source was CD4+ or CD8+ T cells sorted from blood, collected in a trial of the OX40 agonist ivuxolimab. The V call is TRBV5-6, the J call TRBJ2-1, with TRBD2 identical over 10 bases. This receptor was identified in an adult with an advanced solid tumor such as melanoma, head and neck, liver or kidney cancer. The CDR3 region has the DNA TGTGCCAGCAGCGCCCCGTTAGCGGGGGGTTTGTATGAGCAGTTCTTC. Protein: CASSAPLAGGLYEQFF.